This T cell receptor beta chain derives from a study of T cells in Graves' hyperthyroidism and ophthalmopathy. Findings and limits, study-wide: The authors' 13 V-J model separated ophthalmopathy from stable hyperthyroidism.

Concerning this clonotype itself: Its specificity is unknown.

Regions amplified from RNA transcripts were the TCR beta CDR3 regions. The primer set for the first-round RT-PCR of the TCR CDR3 was HTBI. In TCRdb, the multiplex PCR reads were re-called with MiXCR into one record per CDR3 protein. The repertoire holds about 360,000 distinct CDR3 sequences, about 14% seen once, with around 20% in the top ten. The trim removed 3 bases at V and 5 bases at J, leaving 7 bases unmatched. CDR1 and CDR2 from the germline V gene are SGHTA and FQGTGA. The CDR3 consists of 14 residues. Hyperthyroidism patients were newly diagnosed, had disease duration under 2 months, and were aged 18 to 65 years. Diagnoses used clinical symptoms, serum thyroxine and TRAb, thyroid ultrasound and orbital computed tomography.

V gene TRBV7-3 combines with J gene TRBJ2-7; 7 positions match TRBD1. Input material: blood. This clonotype was obtained from a man younger than 45 with Graves' hyperthyroidism that later progressed to Graves' ophthalmopathy. CDR3 nucleotide sequence: TGTGCCAGCAGCTTCGCAGGGGGAGTAAACGAGCAGTACTTC. It is translated as CASSFAGGVNEQYF.